The subject of this entry is one T cell receptor (beta chain). Germline loops: CDR1 LGHDT, CDR2 YNNKEL (reference sequence). With 4 bases removed from V and 5 bases from J, the gap between germline ends came to 17 bases. The CDR3 sequence is 15 residues long. This sample was taken from a study of blood T cell repertoires in COVID-19. Study-wide context: Acute-phase and convalescent COVID-19 samples originated in the United States, Italy and Spain.

Per the study methods: Reference gene primer amplification yielded estimated nucleated cell counts. This table comes from immunoSEQ multiplex PCR, and its TCRdb copy is limited to in-frame clones, with some not included. V, J and clone size were drawn from that table, and D and trimming were deduced from the DNA. In the table there are around 94,000 clones, more than 80% of which are singletons. The rearrangement uses TRBV3-1 (or the pseudogene TRBV3-2) and TRBJ2-5; D perhaps matches TRBD2 (6 bases). Sample: peripheral blood. The sequence came from a human donor in a cohort sampled during active COVID-19. The CDR3 DNA sequence: TGTGCCAGCAGCCCCAGTGCCGGGACTTTTGAGACCCAGTACTTC. The encoded protein is CASSPSAGTFETQYF.